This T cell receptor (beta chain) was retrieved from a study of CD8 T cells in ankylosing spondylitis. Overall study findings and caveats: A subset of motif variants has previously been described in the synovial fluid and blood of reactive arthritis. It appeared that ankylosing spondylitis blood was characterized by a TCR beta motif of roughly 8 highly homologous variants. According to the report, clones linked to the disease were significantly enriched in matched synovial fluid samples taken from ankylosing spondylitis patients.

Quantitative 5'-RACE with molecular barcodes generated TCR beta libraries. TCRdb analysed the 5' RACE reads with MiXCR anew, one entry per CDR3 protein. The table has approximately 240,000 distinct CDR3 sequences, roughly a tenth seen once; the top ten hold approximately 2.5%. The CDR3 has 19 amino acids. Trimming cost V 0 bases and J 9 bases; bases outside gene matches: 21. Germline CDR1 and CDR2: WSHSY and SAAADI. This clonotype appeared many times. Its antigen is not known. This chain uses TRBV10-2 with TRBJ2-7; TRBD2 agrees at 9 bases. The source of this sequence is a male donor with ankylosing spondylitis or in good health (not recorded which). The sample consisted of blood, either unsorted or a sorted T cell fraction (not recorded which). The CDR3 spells CASSESSLAGERGHKVQYF. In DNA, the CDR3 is TGCGCCAGCAGTGAGTCATCGTTAGCGGGAGAGCGGGGGCATAAGGTGCAGTACTTC.